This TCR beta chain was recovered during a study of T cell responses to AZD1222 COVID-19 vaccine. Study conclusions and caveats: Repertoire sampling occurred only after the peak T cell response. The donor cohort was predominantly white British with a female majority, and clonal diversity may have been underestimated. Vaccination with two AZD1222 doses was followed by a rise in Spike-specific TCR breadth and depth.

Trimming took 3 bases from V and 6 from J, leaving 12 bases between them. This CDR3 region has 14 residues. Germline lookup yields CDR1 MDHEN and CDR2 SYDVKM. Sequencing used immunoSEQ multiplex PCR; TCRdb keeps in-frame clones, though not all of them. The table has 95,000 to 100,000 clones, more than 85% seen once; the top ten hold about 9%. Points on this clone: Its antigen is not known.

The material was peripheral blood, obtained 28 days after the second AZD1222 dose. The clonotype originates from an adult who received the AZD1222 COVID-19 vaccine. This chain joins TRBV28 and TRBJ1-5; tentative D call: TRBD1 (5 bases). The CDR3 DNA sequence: TGTGCCAGCAGTTTGGGGGGGACGGGTCAGCCCCAGCATTTT. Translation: CASSLGGTGQPQHF.